A single TCR beta chain is shown here with its context. This sample was taken from a study of blood T cell repertoires in COVID-19. Study summary: The United States, Italy and Spain were the sources of the acute and convalescent COVID-19 samples. T cells, B-cell-depleted T cells, or PBMCs supplied cDNA or gDNA.

Authors' methods: Estimated nucleated cell counts came from reference gene primer amplification. Libraries were prepared by immunoSEQ multiplex PCR; TCRdb keeps only in-frame clonotypes and omits some of them. V and J calls and clone size are given by that table; D and trimming were obtained from the DNA. The sample consists of about 120,000 clones, roughly 87% of them appearing once. With 6 bases removed from V and 6 bases from J, the gap between germline ends came to 14 bases. Per germline, CDR1 KGHDR and CDR2 SFDVKD. The CDR3 runs 14 residues. Sequencing was done on a sample of peripheral blood. This sequence was found in an elderly man with active or convalescent COVID-19. The rearrangement links TRBV24-1 to TRBJ1-5, with D perhaps TRBD1 (6 bases). CDR3 bases: TGTGCCACCAGTCACAGGGTCTATTGTCAGCCCCAGCATTTT. The encoded protein is CATSHRVYCQPQHF.